The 21 T cell receptor beta chains reported below all come from one sample, sequenced in a study of metastatic and nonmetastatic thyroid tumors. Treatment of any kind had been given to no patient before thyroid surgery. MiXCR was used by TCRdb to re-call the PCR reads. This table has under 75,000 clones, roughly 18% appearing once. The specimen was blood. All receptors come from a female donor with papillary thyroid cancer or a benign thyroid nodule (not recorded which). Some clones in this sample may be carry-over from other donors' samples.

The chain employs TRBV5-1 and TRBJ2-3; 8 bases align to TRBD1. With V trimmed by 5 bases and J by 4 bases, 6 bases remained unmatched. Looked up from germline, CDR1 is SGHRS and CDR2 is YFSETQ. The CDR3 has 14 residues. CDR3 sequence: CASSPGGDADTQYF. The CDR3 region has the DNA TGCGCCAGCAGTCCAGGGGGCGACGCAGATACGCAGTATTTT.

This clone was counted a few times. One end of the junction does not line up with germline, which may come from a read error. The V call is TRBV28, the J call TRBJ2-3, with TRBD1 as a possible D gene (5 bases). The CDR3 spans 17 residues. Germline lookup yields CDR1 MDHEN and CDR2 SYDVKM. Written as DNA, the CDR3 is TGTACCAGCAGTTTTGGGCGCAGGGCTAGGTTCACAGATACGCAGTATTTT. It encodes CTSSFGRRARFTDTQYF.

This clone was seen only a few times. V gene TRBV19 combines with J gene TRBJ2-2, with D perhaps matching TRBD1 or TRBD2 (5 bases each). V was cut by 3 bases and J by 2 bases, with 10 bases left in between. CDR3 length: 15 amino acids. CDR1 LNHDA and CDR2 SQIVND come from the germline V gene (reference sequence). The CDR3 here is CASSIPGSNTGELFF. The CDR3 DNA follows: TGTGCCAGTAGTATTCCAGGGAGTAACACCGGGGAGCTGTTTTTT.

This sequence joins TRBV6-1 and TRBJ2-5, with a tentative D call TRBD1 (6 bases). V was shortened by 4 bases and J by 1 base, with 10 bases between the two germline ends. Germline CDR1 reads MNHNS; CDR2 reads SASEGT. The CDR3 totals 14 residues. As DNA, the CDR3 is TGTGCCAGCAGTGGGACAGCTACCCAAGAGACCCAGTACTTC. Protein: CASSGTATQETQYF.

This clone was detected ten times or more. Other DNA sequences in this sample translate to the same CDR3. The genes are TRBV7-8 and TRBJ2-3; D possibly uses TRBD1 or TRBD2 (5 bases each). The CDR3 loop spans 17 amino acids. Germline CDR1 and CDR2: SGHVS and FQNEAQ. The germline V and J ends were trimmed by 1 base and 1 base, with 15 bases remaining between them. The CDR3 nucleotides are TGTGCCAGCAGCTTAGACGGGGACGGGGCCGGCACAGATACGCAGTATTTT. This translates into CASSLDGDGAGTDTQYF. The complete variable domain, with remaining parts taken from reference TRBV7-8 and TRBJ2-3, reads GAGVSQSPRYKVAKRGQDVALRCDPISGHVSLFWYQQALGQGPEFLTYFQNEAQLDKSGLPSDRFFAERPEGSVSTLKIQRTQQEDSAVYLCASSLDGDGAGTDTQYFGPGTRLTVL.

The chain employs TRBV6-1 and TRBJ1-5; D gene uncertain. V shed 5 bases and J shed 2 bases, with 13 bases lying between them. Germline V gives CDR1 MNHNS, CDR2 SASEGT. There are 15 residues in the CDR3. CDR3 region: CASSLDMPGNQPQHF. CDR3 sequence (DNA): TGTGCCAGCAGTCTAGACATGCCTGGCAATCAGCCCCAGCATTTT.

At least ten counts were recorded for this clone. The V gene is TRBV7-3, the J gene TRBJ2-2; D is possibly TRBD1 or TRBD2 (5 bases each). The CDR3 sequence is 16 residues long. CDR1 is SGHTA, CDR2 FQGTGA, per germline. V dropped 0 bases and J dropped 1 base, with 9 bases sitting between them. The CDR3 region has the DNA TGTGCCAGCAGCTTAACGGGGGATGGGAACACCGGGGAGCTGTTTTTT. Amino acid sequence: CASSLTGDGNTGELFF. Based on the CDR3 plus reference TRBV7-3 and TRBJ2-2, the full variable domain is GAGVSQTPSNKVTEKGKYVELRCDPISGHTALYWYRQSLGQGPEFLIYFQGTGAADDSGLPNDRFFAVRPEGSVSTLKIQRTERGDSAVYLCASSLTGDGNTGELFFGEGSRLTVL.

The chain has TRBV6-5 and TRBJ1-2; D is uncertain. The germline V and J ends were trimmed by 2 bases and 4 bases, with 8 bases remaining between them. The germline CDR1 and CDR2 sequences are MNHEY and SVGAGI. The length of the CDR3 is 13 residues. CDR3 in amino acids: CASSYGELYGYTF. The CDR3 bases are TGTGCCAGCAGTTACGGTGAGCTCTATGGCTACACCTTC.

There are a few counts of this clone. A much larger clone sits a single nucleotide away, making a read error possible. This chain joins TRBV29-1 and TRBJ1-1, with D possibly matching TRBD1 (5 bases). The CDR3 runs to 11 residues. The germline gives CDR1 SQVTM, CDR2 ANQGSEA. The CDR3 spells CSVEGVIEAFF. The CDR3 DNA follows: TGCAGCGTGGAAGGGGTCATTGAAGCTTTCTTT.

This clone appeared a few times. The V gene is TRBV6-5, the J gene TRBJ2-7; no definite D call. The CDR3 length is 13 residues. Germline V gene sequence: CDR1 MNHEY, CDR2 SVGAGI. The ends were cut back, 0 bases at V and 3 bases at J, with 6 bases in the middle. The CDR3 loop reads CASSYSRSYEQYF. As DNA, the CDR3 is TGTGCCAGCAGTTACTCGCGCAGCTACGAGCAGTACTTC.

This clone was seen ten or more times. The chain joins TRBV30 to TRBJ1-4; D ambiguous. Germline CDR1 GTSNPN, CDR2 SVGIG (reference sequence). CDR3 length: 12 amino acids. This CDR3 reads CATSGDAEKLFF. As DNA, the CDR3 is TGTGCTACCTCCGGGGATGCTGAAAAACTGTTTTTT. The full variable domain, its missing parts supplied by reference TRBV30 and TRBJ1-4, is SQTIHQWPATLVQPVGSPLSLECTVEGTSNPNLYWYRQAAGRGLQLLFYSVGIGQISSEVPQNLSASRPQDRQFILSSKKLLLSDSGFYLCATSGDAEKLFFGSGTQLSVL.

The chain joins TRBV27 to TRBJ1-5; tentative D call: TRBD1 (6 bases). This CDR3 has 14 amino acids. Trimming took 5 bases from V and 6 from J, leaving 14 bases between them. From germline, CDR1 is MNHEY and CDR2 SMNVEV (reference sequence). CDR3 sequence reads: CASSITGFSQPQHF. The CDR3, as DNA: TGTGCCAGCAGTATAACAGGGTTCAGTCAGCCCCAGCATTTT.

This clone was observed many times. The chain uses TRBV7-6 and TRBJ2-5; 7 nucleotides align to TRBD2. V dropped 1 base and J dropped 1; count of bases not matched to a gene: 9. The CDR3 spans 17 residues. Germline V gene lookup returns CDR1 SGHVS and CDR2 FNYEAQ. DNA of the CDR3: TGTGCCAGCAGCTTAGGGCCGGTCGGGGGGTCCCAAGAGACCCAGTACTTC. It translates to CASSLGPVGGSQETQYF.

This clone was observed many times. The V call is TRBV13, the J call TRBJ2-7, with 10 positions matching TRBD2. J gave up 2 bases and V 5 bases, and 6 bases lay outside the gene matches. The CDR3 is 15 residues long. Germline CDR1 is PRHDT and CDR2 is FYEKMQ (reference sequence). DNA for the CDR3: TGTGCCAGCAGCGGACGACTAGCGGGTCCCTACGAGCAGTACTTC. This encodes CASSGRLAGPYEQYF.

This clone showed up many times. The rearrangement joins TRBV4-1 to TRBJ2-3, with TRBD2 identical over 8 bases. V shed 0 bases, J shed 3 bases, and the junction held 5 bases outside the gene matches. Germline CDR1 is MGHRA and CDR2 is YSYEKL. The CDR3 has 16 amino acids. CDR3 coding DNA: TGCGCCAGCAGCCAAGATTTCGCTAGCGGGACAGATACGCAGTATTTT. Protein sequence: CASSQDFASGTDTQYF.

This clone was detected a few times. This clone may be a read error of a much larger clone one base away. This rearrangement joins TRBV10-2 to TRBJ1-5, with D perhaps TRBD1 (6 bases). Germline V gene lookup returns CDR1 WSHSY and CDR2 SAAADI. CDR3 length: 16 residues. CDR3 sequence reads: CASSEDAGGPFQPKHF. Here the CDR3 DNA reads TGCGCCAGCAGTGAGGACGCGGGGGGGCCATTTCAGCCCAAGCATTTT.

This clone has ten or more counts. CDR3 sequence (DNA): TGTGCCAGCAGCCAAGATTGGGGAGAGCAGTTCTTC. This gives the protein CASSQDWGEQFF. V and J are TRBV14 and TRBJ2-1, with unresolved D. V shed 0 bases and J shed 10 bases, with 7 bases lying between them. CDR1 and CDR2 from the germline V gene are SGHDN and FVKESK. This CDR3 is 12 amino acids long.

For this clone: This may stem from a read error, because a much larger clone lies one nucleotide away. The rearrangement links TRBV10-2 to TRBJ1-2; 7 bases are a match to TRBD1. J was trimmed by 5 bases and V by 5 bases; bases with no gene match: 8. Germline assignment: CDR1 WSHSY and CDR2 SAAADI. This CDR3 contains 14 residues. CDR3 in amino acids: CASSYTGVSYGYTF. CDR3 sequence (DNA): TGCGCCAGCAGTTATACAGGGGTGAGTTATGGCTACACCTTC.

The table lists this clone with many counts. The chain joins TRBV5-6 to TRBJ2-2; D is possibly TRBD2 (5 bases). Germline CDR1 and CDR2: SGHDT and YYEEEE. Trimming removed 4 bases at V and 6 bases at J, with 19 bases between. The length of the CDR3 is 16 residues. CDR3 DNA: TGTGCCAGCAGCCTCCCCCGGGATTCGTTTTCCGGGGAGCTGTTTTTT. Translated: CASSLPRDSFSGELFF.

This clone was counted between two and nine times. The chain is built from TRBV5-1 and TRBJ2-2; 12 bases match TRBD2. Germline CDR1 and CDR2: SGHRS and YFSETQ. J gave up 5 bases and V 0 bases, and 2 bases lay outside the gene matches. This CDR3 comprises 16 residues. CDR3 DNA sequence: TGCGCCAGCAGCTTGGCCGGGACTAGCGGGACCGGGGAGCTGTTTTTT. Protein: CASSLAGTSGTGELFF.

V usage is TRBV20-1 and J usage is TRBJ2-4; 7 bases are a match to TRBD1. The CDR3 consists of 15 residues. Trimming cost V 8 bases and J 0 bases; bases outside gene matches: 10. Germline V gives CDR1 DFQATT, CDR2 SNEGSKA (reference sequence). DNA of the CDR3: TGCAGTACCCACAGGGGCTTTCTAGCCAAAAACATTCAGTACTTC. Translated: CSTHRGFLAKNIQYF.